Shown below are 18 T cell receptor beta chains from a single sample sequenced in a study of CXCR3-negative and CXCR3-positive naive CD8 T cells. Study results and caveats: CXCR3-positive naive cells had TRB CDR3s that were more hydrophobic than CXCR3-negative naive cells had.

Their antigens are not known. Via 5' RACE with UMI labels, TRB cDNA libraries were prepared. TCRdb reanalyzed the 5' RACE reads and collapses them to one entry per CDR3 protein, without DNA. The repertoire shows over 95,000 distinct CDR3 sequences; the top ten hold about 0.34%. Material for sequencing was naive CXCR3+ CD8+ T cells from blood. As to subset: CD45RO-CCR7+CD27+CD95- naive CD8+ T cells expressing CXCR3 (TNR3+). The receptor set was obtained from a human donor in good health. Some clones in this sample may be carry-over from other donors' samples.

V and J are TRBV28 and TRBJ2-7; without DNA, the TCRdb call of TRBD1 cannot be checked. CDR3 length equals 13 residues. The germline V gene encodes CDR1 MDHEN and CDR2 SYDVKM. This chain's CDR3 is CASRADRSYEQYF.

The chain recombines TRBV20-1 with TRBJ2-7; TCRdb names TRBD1, which stays unverified in the absence of DNA. Per germline, CDR1 DFQATT and CDR2 SNEGSKA (reference sequence). CDR3 length: 14 amino acids. Here the CDR3 reads CSATVRTKPYEQYF.

This chain links TRBV6-5 with TRBJ2-1; TCRdb proposes TRBD2, but this gene call is untestable without DNA. The CDR3 is made up of 16 amino acids. The germline V gene encodes CDR1 MNHEY and CDR2 SVGAGI. The CDR3 is CASSPASGKSYNEQFF.

The V call is TRBV7-2, the J call TRBJ1-6; TCRdb's D gene call, TRBD1, goes unchecked for lack of DNA. CDR1 is SGHTA and CDR2 is FQGNSA in the germline V gene. The CDR3 covers 17 residues. The CDR3 sequence: CASSLGARDRANSPLHF.

The J gene is TRBJ2-5, the V gene TRBV3-1; lacking DNA, the TRBD2 call made by TCRdb goes unchecked. The CDR3 contains 15 residues. The V gene's germline CDR1 is LGHDT and CDR2 YNNKEL (reference sequence). The CDR3 loop is CASSPRGTSQETQYF.

This chain joins TRBV12-3 or TRBV12-4 and TRBJ2-5; the D call from TCRdb, TRBD2, cannot be confirmed without DNA. CDR3 length: 14 residues. CDR3 amino acids: CASSFRQGQETQYF.

V usage is TRBV6-5 and J usage is TRBJ2-3; the D call from TCRdb, TRBD2, cannot be confirmed without DNA. Germline V CDR1 and CDR2: MNHEY, SVGAGI. The CDR3 has 15 amino acids. The CDR3 sequence: CASSYDGGGADTQYF.

The V gene is TRBV6-1, the J gene TRBJ2-2; the D call of TRBD2 rests on TCRdb alone, since no DNA is present to check it. Per germline, CDR1 MNHNS and CDR2 SASEGT. The CDR3 has 16 amino acids. CDR3 protein: CASNPGLAGYTGELFF.

The chain links TRBV27 to TRBJ2-3; the D call from TCRdb, TRBD2, cannot be confirmed without DNA. Per germline, CDR1 MNHEY and CDR2 SMNVEV (reference sequence). This CDR3 spans 14 amino acids. CDR3 region: CASNLAGPTDTQYF.

The genes are TRBV20-1 and TRBJ1-2; the D call of TRBD1 rests on TCRdb alone, since no DNA is present to check it. Per germline, CDR1 DFQATT and CDR2 SNEGSKA (reference sequence). CDR3 size: 12 residues. This CDR3 is CSAQIREAGYTF.

This chain connects TRBV15 to TRBJ1-2. CDR1 LNHNV and CDR2 YYDKDF come from the germline V gene (reference sequence). The CDR3 spans 14 residues. Here the CDR3 reads CATSSLQTNYGYTF.

The chain is built from TRBV4-2 and TRBJ2-3. The CDR3 is made up of 13 amino acids. Germline CDR1 LGHNA, CDR2 YNFKEQ. The CDR3 region is CASSQVFPDTQYF.

The chain employs TRBV20-1 and TRBJ2-1; TCRdb lists TRBD2, though no DNA is available to test this call. Germline assignment: CDR1 DFQATT and CDR2 SNEGSKA (reference sequence). This CDR3 spans 16 amino acids. The CDR3 reads CSARAFLAGGYNEQFF.

The rearrangement joins TRBV15 to TRBJ2-1; the D call of TRBD2 rests on TCRdb alone, since no DNA is present to check it. Germline CDR1 reads LNHNV; CDR2 reads YYDKDF (reference sequence). The CDR3 is 15 amino acids. CDR3 sequence: CATSREGETYNEQFF.

The rearrangement links TRBV5-1 to TRBJ2-3. Germline CDR1 is SGHRS and CDR2 is YFSETQ. The CDR3 consists of 15 residues. CDR3 sequence: CASSFEGASTDTQYF.

This chain connects TRBV2 to TRBJ2-7; TCRdb calls TRBD1, which cannot be checked without DNA. The CDR3 totals 14 residues. Per germline, CDR1 SNHLY and CDR2 FYNNEI. Here the CDR3 reads CASKPGQVVNEQYF. Based on the CDR3 plus reference TRBV2 and TRBJ2-7, the full variable domain is EPEVTQTPSHQVTQMGQEVILRCVPISNHLYFYWYRQILGQKVEFLVSFYNNEISEKSEIFDDQFSVERPDGSNFTLKIRSTKLEDSAMYFCASKPGQVVNEQYFGPGTRLTVT.

The CDR3 sequence is CASSQELGDGRETQYF. The chain uses TRBV4-1 and TRBJ2-5; as DNA is missing, the TRBD1 call by TCRdb cannot be tested. The CDR3 has 16 amino acids. CDR1 is MGHRA and CDR2 is YSYEKL in the germline V gene.

The rearrangement uses TRBV12-3 or TRBV12-4 and TRBJ2-4; with no DNA, the TCRdb D assignment of TRBD1 cannot be verified. The CDR3 sequence is 12 residues long. The chain's CDR3 is CASSSPGQGEYF.